These T cell receptor beta chains were read from a single sample in a study of naive and memory T cell subsets. TCRdb redid the calling of the UMI-ligation and nested PCR reads with MiXCR, one entry per CDR3 protein. Among around 40,000 distinct CDR3 sequences listed, 13% were seen once. The sample consisted of effector memory CD4+ T cells from blood. These receptor sequences come from a human donor in good health. CDR3s leave out the opening cysteine and the closing phenylalanine or tryptophan.

v_call	cdr3_aa
TRBV19	ASSAPGLTYEQY
TRBV12-3/TRBV12-4	ASRNRPAYGYT
TRBV20-1	SAPRTGGTGELF
TRBV20-1	SVTGLLHYGYT
TRBV27	ASKAMDYQGYEQY
TRBV6-5	ASSYSGTGSLPYEQY
TRBV5-1	ASSLGDGSYEQY
TRBV5-6	ASSLQAGANVLT
TRBV5-4	ASSEGGGLAIQY
TRBV18	ASSQGGGSTDTQY
TRBV12-3/TRBV12-4	ASSPLGTVNSPLH
TRBV21-1	ASTPGQASYEQY
TRBV9	ASSGGTGALNEQF
TRBV7-9	ASSFGRLRGLMEEKLF
TRBV4-2	ASSQDRGARYGYT
TRBV11-2	ASSPGQGTNPYEQY
TRBV20-1	SARSRTDTQY
TRBV20-1	SASSGKGNEQY
TRBV18	ASSPAPGAQGD
TRBV6-1	ASSGYPYYEQY
TRBV5-1	ASSLTGQATYEQY
TRBV7-2	ASSSEGPRGGDTDTQY
TRBV7-2	ASSPMGYQETQY
TRBV5-4	ASSARREQF
TRBV20-1	SVMGHNTEAF
TRBV6-1	ASSEVAPGQASNTEAF
TRBV30	AWSPDGERLYTFGSGTERLYT
TRBV30	AWSINYEQY
TRBV2	ASRLGQNSPLH
TRBV5-4	ASSFDRGFSSGNTIY
TRBV20-1	SARDRSRGDEQF
TRBV15	ATSGTGAGTDTQY
TRBV6-2/TRBV6-3	ASSSPGGLISYEQY
TRBV5-8	ASSFGQLNTDTQY
TRBV7-8	ASSSRTATYEQY
TRBV27	ASSFRDSPLH
TRBV6-6	ASSPNPRAGNTEAF
TRBV11-2	ASSLGGAGERSEQF
TRBV5-8	ASSPGTSGTDTQY
TRBV12-3/TRBV12-4	ASSISTAHNEQF
TRBV20-1	SAQQGQPQH
TRBV7-9	ASSPRPTDSNTEAF
TRBV20-1	SASRRQGLDEQY
TRBV28	ASSRIGYT
TRBV6-1	ASTMGYEQY
TRBV27	ASSRPRQGFPYEQY
TRBV6-1	ASKAAGDFNEQF
TRBV6-1	ASSEAGGHN
TRBV20-1	SAPIGGGPYNEQF
TRBV11-2	ASSFLVGLAIDTQY
TRBV7-2	ASSLGYLAAEETQY
TRBV29-1	SATMNTEAF